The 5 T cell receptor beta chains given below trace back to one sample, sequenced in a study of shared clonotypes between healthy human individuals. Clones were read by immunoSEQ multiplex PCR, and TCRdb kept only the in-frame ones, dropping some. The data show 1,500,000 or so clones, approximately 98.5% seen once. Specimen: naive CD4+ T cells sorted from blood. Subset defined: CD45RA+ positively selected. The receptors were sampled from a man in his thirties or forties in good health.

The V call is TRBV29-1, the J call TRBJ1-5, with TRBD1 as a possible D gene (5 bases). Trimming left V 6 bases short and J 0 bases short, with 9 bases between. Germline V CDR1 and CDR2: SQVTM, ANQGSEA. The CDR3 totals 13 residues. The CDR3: CSVDSDSNQPQHF. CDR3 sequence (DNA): TGCAGCGTCGACAGCGATAGCAATCAGCCCCAGCATTTT.

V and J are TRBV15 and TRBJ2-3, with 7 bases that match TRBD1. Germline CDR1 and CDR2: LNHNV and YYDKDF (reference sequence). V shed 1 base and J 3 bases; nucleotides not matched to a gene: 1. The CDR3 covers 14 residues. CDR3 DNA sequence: TGTGCCACCAGCAGAGTACAGGGGACAGATACGCAGTATTTT. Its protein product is CATSRVQGTDTQYF.

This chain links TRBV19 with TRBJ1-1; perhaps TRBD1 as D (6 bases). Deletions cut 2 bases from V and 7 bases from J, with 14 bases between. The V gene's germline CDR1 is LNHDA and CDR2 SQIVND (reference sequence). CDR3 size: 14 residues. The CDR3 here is CASSINRDRGEAFF. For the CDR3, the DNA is TGTGCCAGTAGTATAAACAGGGATCGTGGTGAAGCTTTCTTT. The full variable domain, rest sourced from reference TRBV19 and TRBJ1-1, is DGGITQSPKYLFRKEGQNVTLSCEQNLNHDAMYWYRQDPGQGLRLIYYSQIVNDFQKGDIAEGYSVSREKKESFPLTVTSAQKNPTAFYLCASSINRDRGEAFFGQGTRLTVV.

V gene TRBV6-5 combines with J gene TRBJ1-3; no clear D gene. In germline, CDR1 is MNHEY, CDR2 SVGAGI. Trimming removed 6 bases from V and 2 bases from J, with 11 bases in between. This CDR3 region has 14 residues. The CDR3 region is CASSRGVTGNTIYF. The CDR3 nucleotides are TGTGCCAGCAGCCGTGGCGTGACTGGAAACACCATATATTTT.

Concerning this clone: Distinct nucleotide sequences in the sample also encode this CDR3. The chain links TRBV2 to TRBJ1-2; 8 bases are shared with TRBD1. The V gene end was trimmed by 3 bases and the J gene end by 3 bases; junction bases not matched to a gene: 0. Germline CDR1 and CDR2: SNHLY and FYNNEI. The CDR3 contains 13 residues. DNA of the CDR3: TGTGCCAGCAGTGAGGGACAGGACTATGGCTACACCTTC. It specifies CASSEGQDYGYTF.